This record looks at one T cell receptor beta chain sequence and its context. Its antigen is not identified. V lost 0 bases to trimming and J lost 9 bases, with 6 bases between them. The CDR3 totals 13 residues. Germline loops: CDR1 LGHNA, CDR2 YNFKEQ. This record belongs to a study of T cell responses to AZD1222 COVID-19 vaccine. Some clones are missing from TCRdb's copy, which holds only in-frame ones; the method was immunoSEQ multiplex PCR. The data contain about 200,000 clones, 93% of them singletons. Study-wide findings and caveats: Reports indicate that nearly half of spike-specific TCRs are directed at unmutated variant regions.

The sequence derives from an adult who received the AZD1222 COVID-19 vaccine. J is TRBJ1-6 and V is TRBV4-2; D uncertain. The sequences come from peripheral blood, collected 28 days after the second AZD1222 dose. CDR3 coding DNA: TGTGCCAGCAGCCAAGACTGGGGTTCACCCCTCCACTTT. Residues: CASSQDWGSPLHF.